The T cell receptor (beta chain) under discussion was sequenced for a study of blood T cell repertoires in COVID-19. The wider study: Sample material is recorded as cDNA or gDNA derived from T cells, B-cell-depleted T cells, or PBMCs.

Grouping used clinical history reported by participants in a survey and questionnaire. Only in-frame clones appear in the TCRdb table, and some are missing; sequencing was by immunoSEQ multiplex PCR. The data hold fewer than 250,000 clones, with 86% observed a single time. Germline loops: CDR1 MNHEY, CDR2 SVGEGT. The CDR3 is 16 amino acids. The J segment lost 4 bases and the V segment lost 0 bases, leaving 5 bases of the junction unmatched. This sequence originates from a woman aged 40 to 50 with acute COVID-19. The genes are TRBV6-2 or TRBV6-3 and TRBJ1-1, with 10 positions matching TRBD1. Sequencing was performed on PBMCs or T cells enriched from blood (not recorded which). The CDR3 loop reads CASSYSTGGWSTEAFF. The CDR3 region has the DNA TGTGCCAGCAGTTACTCGACAGGGGGCTGGAGCACTGAAGCTTTCTTT.